Listed below are T cell receptor beta chains from one sample, sequenced in a study of T cell responses to AZD1222 COVID-19 vaccine. Sequencing was performed with immunoSEQ multiplex PCR; in TCRdb, only in-frame clones are kept and a portion is missing. The table includes about 130,000 clones, approximately 88% detected once. Sample: peripheral blood, taken on day 0 of AZD1222 vaccination. These receptor sequences come from an adult in good health. Both conserved end residues are part of each CDR3. D genes are given only for firm matches. The size of a clone is reported for some rows only, either as once, few or many, or as a class for expanded clones.

TRBV9	TRBJ2-5	-	-	TGTGCCAGCAGCGTAGAGGCAAAAGAGACCCAGTACTTC	CASSVEAKETQYF
TRBV6-1	TRBJ1-5	-	TRBD1	TGTGCCAGCAGGGAACCAGGGACAGGGGGCGGTAGGACTCAGCCCCAGCATTTT	CASREPGTGGGRTQPQHF
TRBV7-9	TRBJ2-5	-	TRBD2	TGTGCCAGCAGCTCCCGAGCGGGACCGCCGAAGCGAGAGACCCAGTACTTC	CASSSRAGPPKRETQYF
TRBV5-1	TRBJ2-1	-	-	TGCGCCAGCAACCAGGGGTTAAATCTGGATGAGCAGTTCTTC	CASNQGLNLDEQFF
TRBV6-6	TRBJ1-1	-	-	TGTGCCAGCAGTTACGGTCGTTCGGGGACGGGCACTGAAGCTTTCTTT	CASSYGRSGTGTEAFF
TRBV14	TRBJ1-2	once	-	TGTGCCAGCAGCCAAGATCCGGGTCCAGCTGGCTACACCTTC	CASSQDPGPAGYTF
TRBV6-5	TRBJ1-1	-	TRBD1	TGTGCCAGCAGTTACCTGGACAGGGGTGCTGAAGCTTTCTTT	CASSYLDRGAEAFF
TRBV3-1/TRBV3-2	TRBJ1-5	-	-	TGTGCCAGCAGCCAAGATGGTGTCCAGCCCCAGCATTTT	CASSQDGVQPQHF
TRBV7-2	TRBJ1-1	-	-	TGTGCCAGCAGCCTGGGGCTCCGGGAAGCTTTCTTT	CASSLGLREAFF
TRBV29-1	TRBJ2-7	-	TRBD2	TGCAGCGTTGGGACTAGCGGATACTACGAGCAGTACTTC	CSVGTSGYYEQYF
TRBV27	TRBJ2-1	-	TRBD2	TGTGCCAGCAGTTTATATGCGGCGGGGGGCCTCCAACCCTACAATGAGCAGTTCTTC	CASSLYAAGGLQPYNEQFF
TRBV19	TRBJ2-2	-	TRBD1	TGTGCCAGTAAGAACCGGGACAGGGGAAGGAACACCGGGGAGCTGTTTTTT	CASKNRDRGRNTGELFF
TRBV28	TRBJ1-5	-	TRBD1	TGTGCCAGCAGCCCCGAGACAGGGAGAAGGGGACAGCCCCAGCATTTT	CASSPETGRRGQPQHF
TRBV14	TRBJ1-2	-	TRBD1	TGTGCCAGCAGCCAAGATAGGTCAGGGGGAGGCTACACCTTC	CASSQDRSGGGYTF
TRBV7-2	TRBJ2-2	-	TRBD2	TGTGCCAGCAGCCTTTCCCGACCGGGACTAGGGGGGACCGGGGAGCTGTTTTTT	CASSLSRPGLGGTGELFF
TRBV19	TRBJ1-6	once	-	TGTGCCTCTGCGGATGGACAGTATAATTCACCCCTCCACTTT	CASADGQYNSPLHF
TRBV6-5	TRBJ1-5	-	-	TGTGCCAGCAACGCGGAAAGCAATCAGCCCCAGCATTTT	CASNAESNQPQHF
TRBV30	TRBJ2-3	-	-	TGTGCCTGGAGTAGTGGGAGCTCAGATACGCAGTATTTT	CAWSSGSSDTQYF
TRBV24-1	TRBJ2-7	once	-	TGTGCCACCAGTGACAGTGACAGGTACGAGCAGTACTTC	CATSDSDRYEQYF
TRBV7-9	TRBJ2-7	few	TRBD2	TGTGCCAGCAGGTCGGGACTAGCCGTCGAGCAGTACTTC	CASRSGLAVEQYF
TRBV28	TRBJ1-6	-	TRBD1	TGTGCCAGCAGGACAGGGGCTGGTTCACCCCTCCACTTT	CASRTGAGSPLHF
TRBV30	TRBJ2-7	-	-	TGTGCCTGGAGTGTCGGGTTTTACGAGCAGTACTTC	CAWSVGFYEQYF
TRBV9	TRBJ1-2	-	-	TGTGCCAGCAGCGTAGACCTTAACTATGGCTACACCTTC	CASSVDLNYGYTF
TRBV2	TRBJ1-5	-	-	TGTGCCAGCAGTGAGGAGAATCAGCCCCAGCATTTT	CASSEENQPQHF
TRBV6-5	TRBJ2-7	-	-	TGTGCCAGCAGTTACTCAAGGGGCATGAGCTCCTACGAGCAGTACTTC	CASSYSRGMSSYEQYF
TRBV28	TRBJ1-1	once	-	TGTGCCAGCAGTTACAGGGCCTCACGGGGTGAAGCTTTCTTT	CASSYRASRGEAFF
TRBV15	TRBJ1-6	-	-	TGTGCCACCCAAGGCCGGGGCAATTCACCCCTCCACTTT	CATQGRGNSPLHF
TRBV5-1	TRBJ1-2	-	-	TGCGCCAGCAGCTTGGAACAGGGTAGTCGTGGCTACACCTTC	CASSLEQGSRGYTF
TRBV30	TRBJ2-6	once	TRBD1	TGTGCCGTCCGACAGGGGGCAAGGACTGGGGCCAACGTCCTGACTTTC	CAVRQGARTGANVLTF
TRBV28	TRBJ2-7	-	-	TGTGCCAGCGGGTCAGGGACCTACGAGCAGTACTTC	CASGSGTYEQYF
TRBV5-4	TRBJ1-4	-	-	TGTGCCAGCAGCTTTACAAAGAATGAAAAACTGTTTTTT	CASSFTKNEKLFF
TRBV6-4	TRBJ2-1	-	TRBD1	TGTGCCAGCAGTGACTCGGGACAGGGGTTCCCCTACAATGAGCAGTTCTTC	CASSDSGQGFPYNEQFF
TRBV28	TRBJ2-4	-	TRBD1	TGTGCCAGCAGTCCGGGACAGCTAGCCAAAAACATTCAGTACTTC	CASSPGQLAKNIQYF
TRBV28	TRBJ1-2	-	TRBD1	TGTGCCAGCAGGCATCGACAGGGGGGCTACACCTTC	CASRHRQGGYTF
TRBV10-2	TRBJ2-1	-	TRBD2	TGCGCCAGCACCCCCGGGAGAGCGGGGGTCGACAATGAGCAGTTCTTC	CASTPGRAGVDNEQFF
TRBV5-6	TRBJ1-2	-	-	TGTGCCAGCAGCTTGGTCGAGGGACATGGCTACACCTTC	CASSLVEGHGYTF
TRBV5-1	TRBJ2-1	once	-	TGCGCCAGCAGCTTTCAGGGGATATTCCTACATTGGGAGCAGTTCTTC	CASSFQGIFLHWEQFF
TRBV18	TRBJ1-2	few	TRBD1	TGTGCCAGCTCACCACAGGGGGCGGAAGGCTACACCTTC	CASSPQGAEGYTF
TRBV2	TRBJ1-1	-	-	TGTGCCAGCAGTGGGGCAGCAGTGAACACTGAAGCTTTCTTT	CASSGAAVNTEAFF
TRBV28	TRBJ2-3	-	-	TGTGCCAGCAGTCCATGGGCGAAAGATACGCAGTATTTT	CASSPWAKDTQYF
TRBV2	TRBJ1-2	once	-	TGTGCCAGCAGTCTTGGACGGGGCACAAACTATGGCTACACCTTC	CASSLGRGTNYGYTF
TRBV7-2	TRBJ1-3	-	-	TGTGCCAGCAGCTTAGAGGGATTCACTGGAAACACCATATATTTT	CASSLEGFTGNTIYF
TRBV5-4	TRBJ2-3	-	TRBD2	TGTGCCAGCAGGGATAGCGGGGGGGCAGATACGCAGTATTTT	CASRDSGGADTQYF
TRBV5-4	TRBJ2-6	-	TRBD1	TGTGCCAGCAGCTTAGGACAGGGGCTTTCTGGGGCCAACGTCCTGACTTTC	CASSLGQGLSGANVLTF
TRBV19	TRBJ1-1	-	-	TGTGCCAGTAGTCTGGGACTTTTGAACACTGAAGCTTTCTTT	CASSLGLLNTEAFF
TRBV27	TRBJ1-2	-	-	TGTGCCAGCAGGCCGACAGGAATTCCTAACTATGGCTACACCTTC	CASRPTGIPNYGYTF
TRBV19	TRBJ1-3	-	-	TGTGCCAGTAGTATCTCCCGAGGAAGGATCTCTGGAAACACCATATATTTT	CASSISRGRISGNTIYF
TRBV10-1	TRBJ2-5	few	TRBD1	TGCGCCAGCAGTGACCCCAGGGGGGAGACCCAGTACTTC	CASSDPRGETQYF
TRBV24-1	TRBJ1-2	-	TRBD1	TGTGCCACCAGTGAATACCGGGACAGGGGCTACACCTTC	CATSEYRDRGYTF
TRBV25-1	TRBJ2-7	-	-	TGTGCCAGCACTCGACCGAGTCTTAGTTTCGAGCAGTACTTC	CASTRPSLSFEQYF
TRBV28	TRBJ1-5	-	-	TGTGCCAGCAGACCCAGCACAGGGCGGTGGTATTTT	CASRPSTGRWYF
TRBV3-1/TRBV3-2	TRBJ2-1	-	-	TGTGCCAGCAGCCAGCGAAGCCGGGACCTAGTCGTCTTC	CASSQRSRDLVVF
TRBV12-1	TRBJ1-6	few	-	TGTGCCAGCAGCTTTGGACAGAAGAATTCACCCCTCCACTTT	CASSFGQKNSPLHF
TRBV11-2	TRBJ2-1	once	TRBD1	TGTGCCAGCAGCTCAGACAGGGGCTCCTACAATGAGCAGTTCTTC	CASSSDRGSYNEQFF
TRBV10-3	TRBJ1-1	-	-	TGTGCCATCAGTGAGTCATGGGTACTGAACACTGAAGCTTTCTTT	CAISESWVLNTEAFF